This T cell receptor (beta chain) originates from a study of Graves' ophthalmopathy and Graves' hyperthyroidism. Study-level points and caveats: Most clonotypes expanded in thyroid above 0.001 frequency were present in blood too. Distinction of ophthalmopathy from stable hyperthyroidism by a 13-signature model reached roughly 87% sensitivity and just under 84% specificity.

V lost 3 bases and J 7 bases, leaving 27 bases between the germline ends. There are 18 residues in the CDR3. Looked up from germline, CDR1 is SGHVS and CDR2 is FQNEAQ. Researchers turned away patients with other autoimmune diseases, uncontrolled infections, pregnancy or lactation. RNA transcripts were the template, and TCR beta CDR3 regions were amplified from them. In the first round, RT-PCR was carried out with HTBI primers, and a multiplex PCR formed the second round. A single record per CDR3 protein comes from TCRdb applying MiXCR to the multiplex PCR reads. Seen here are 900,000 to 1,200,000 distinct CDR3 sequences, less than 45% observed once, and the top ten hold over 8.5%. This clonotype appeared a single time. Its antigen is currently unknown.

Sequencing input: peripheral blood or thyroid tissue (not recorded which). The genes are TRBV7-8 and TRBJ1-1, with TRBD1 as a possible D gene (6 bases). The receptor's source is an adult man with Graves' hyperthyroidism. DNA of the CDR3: TGTGCCAGCAGCTTCGATGATGTAGGGGGTTCTATGGGGGGTGAAGCTTTCTTT. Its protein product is CASSFDDVGGSMGGEAFF.